Sequencing of this TCR beta chain was carried out in a study of T cells in Graves' hyperthyroidism and ophthalmopathy. Regarding the study as a whole: Most thyroid-expanded clonotypes above 0.001 were also found in blood.

This clonotype has ten or more counts. As yet, its antigen is unknown. Trimming took 6 bases from V and 4 from J; bases not matched to a gene: 7. This CDR3 spans 15 amino acids. Germline CDR1 reads MDHEN; CDR2 reads SYDVKM. On the basis of clinical symptoms, serum thyroxine and TRAb, thyroid ultrasound and orbital computed tomography, diagnoses were made. It was RNA transcripts that yielded the amplified TCR beta CDR3 regions. The HTBI set primed first-round TCR CDR3 RT-PCR. Using its own MiXCR run on the multiplex PCR reads, TCRdb lists one record per CDR3 protein. The sample has some 600,000 distinct CDR3 sequences; around 13% are singletons.

This chain connects TRBV28 to TRBJ2-2; 8 bases line up with TRBD1. This sequence originates from a woman younger than 45 with Graves' hyperthyroidism that later progressed to Graves' ophthalmopathy. The sample taken for sequencing was blood. The CDR3 reads CASRRQGAGTGELFF. The CDR3 DNA follows: TGTGCCAGCAGGCGGCAGGGGGCAGGCACCGGGGAGCTGTTTTTT.